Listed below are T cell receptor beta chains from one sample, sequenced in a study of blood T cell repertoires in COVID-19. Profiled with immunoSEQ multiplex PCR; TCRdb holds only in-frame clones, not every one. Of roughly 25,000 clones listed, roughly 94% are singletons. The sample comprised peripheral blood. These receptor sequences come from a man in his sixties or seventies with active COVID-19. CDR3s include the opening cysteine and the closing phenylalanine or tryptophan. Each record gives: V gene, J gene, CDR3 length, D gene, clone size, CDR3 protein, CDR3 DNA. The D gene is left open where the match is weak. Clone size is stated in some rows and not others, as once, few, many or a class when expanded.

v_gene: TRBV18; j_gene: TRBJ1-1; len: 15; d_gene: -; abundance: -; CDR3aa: CASSPGAGLYTEAFF; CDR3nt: TGTGCCAGCTCACCGGGGGCAGGGTTGTACACTGAAGCTTTCTTT
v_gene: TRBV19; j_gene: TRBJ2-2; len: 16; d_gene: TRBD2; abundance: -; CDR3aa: CATHHSSGVNTGELFF; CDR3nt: TGTGCCACCCACCACTCTAGCGGGGTCAACACCGGGGAGCTGTTTTTT
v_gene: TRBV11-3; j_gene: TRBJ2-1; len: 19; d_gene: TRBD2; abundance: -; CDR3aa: CASSFDGLAGVPLRNEQFF; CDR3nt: TGTGCCAGCAGCTTCGATGGACTAGCGGGAGTCCCCCTCCGGAATGAGCAGTTCTTC
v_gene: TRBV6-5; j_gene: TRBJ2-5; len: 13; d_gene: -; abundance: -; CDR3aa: CASSYHSRETQYF; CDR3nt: TGTGCCAGCAGTTACCACTCGAGGGAGACCCAGTACTTC
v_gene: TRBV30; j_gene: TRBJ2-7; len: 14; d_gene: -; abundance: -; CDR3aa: CAWSGGTVTYEQYF; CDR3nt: TGTGCCTGGAGTGGCGGGACGGTTACCTACGAGCAGTACTTC
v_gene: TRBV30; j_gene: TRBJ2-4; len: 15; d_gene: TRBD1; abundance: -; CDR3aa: CAWSVRGQGRNIQYF; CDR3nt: TGTGCCTGGAGTGTACGGGGACAGGGAAGGAACATTCAGTACTTC
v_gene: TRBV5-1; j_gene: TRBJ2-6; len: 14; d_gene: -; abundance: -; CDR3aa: CASSLNTGANVLTF; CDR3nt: TGCGCCAGCAGCTTGAACACTGGGGCCAACGTCCTGACTTTC
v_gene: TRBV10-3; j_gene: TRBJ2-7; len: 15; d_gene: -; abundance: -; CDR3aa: CAIGSRVEPPHEQYF; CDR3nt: TGTGCCATCGGTTCGAGGGTTGAGCCCCCCCACGAGCAGTACTTC
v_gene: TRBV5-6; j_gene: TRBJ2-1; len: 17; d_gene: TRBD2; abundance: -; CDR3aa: CASSLAWGLSSYNEQFF; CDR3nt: TGTGCCAGCAGCTTGGCGTGGGGACTAAGCTCCTACAATGAGCAGTTCTTC
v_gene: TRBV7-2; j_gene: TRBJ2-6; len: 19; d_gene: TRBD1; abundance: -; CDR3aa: CASSSNRGRISSGANVLTF; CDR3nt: TGTGCCAGCAGCTCCAACAGGGGCCGTATCTCCTCTGGGGCCAACGTCCTGACTTTC
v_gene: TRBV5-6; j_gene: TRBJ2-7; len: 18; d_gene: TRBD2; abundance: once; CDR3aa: CASSRTGTSGSFSYEQYF; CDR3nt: TGTGCCAGCAGCAGAACCGGGACTAGCGGGTCATTCTCCTACGAGCAGTACTTC
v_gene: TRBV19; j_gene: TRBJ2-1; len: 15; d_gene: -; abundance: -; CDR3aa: CASSISGNAYNEQFF; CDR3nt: TGTGCCAGTAGTATTTCGGGGAACGCTTACAATGAGCAGTTCTTC
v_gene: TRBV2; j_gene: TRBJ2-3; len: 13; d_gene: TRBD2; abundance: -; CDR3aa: CATQWRGMDTQYF; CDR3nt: TGTGCCACCCAATGGCGGGGGATGGATACGCAGTATTTT
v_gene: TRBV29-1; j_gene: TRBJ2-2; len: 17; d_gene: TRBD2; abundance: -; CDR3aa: CSVVSWTSGRASGELFF; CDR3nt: TGCAGCGTCGTCTCCTGGACTAGCGGGAGGGCCTCCGGGGAGCTGTTTTTT
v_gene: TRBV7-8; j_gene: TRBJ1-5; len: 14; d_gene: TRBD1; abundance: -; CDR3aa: CASSSRQGNQPQHF; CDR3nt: TGTGCCAGCAGCTCTCGACAGGGGAATCAGCCCCAGCATTTT
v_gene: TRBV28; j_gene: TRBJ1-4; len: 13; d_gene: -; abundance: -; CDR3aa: CASSFWGQEKLFF; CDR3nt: TGTGCCAGCAGTTTCTGGGGGCAGGAAAAACTGTTTTTT
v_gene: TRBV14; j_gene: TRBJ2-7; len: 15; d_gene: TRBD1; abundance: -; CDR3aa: CASRVSGTGNYEQYF; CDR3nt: TGTGCCAGCAGGGTTTCCGGGACAGGGAACTACGAGCAGTACTTC
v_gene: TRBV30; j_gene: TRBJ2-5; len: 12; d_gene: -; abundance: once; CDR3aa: CAWSAGIETQYF; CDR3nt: TGTGCCTGGAGCGCGGGTATAGAGACCCAGTACTTC
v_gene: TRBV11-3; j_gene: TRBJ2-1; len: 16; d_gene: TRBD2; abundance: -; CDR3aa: CASSKIAGGRDNEQFF; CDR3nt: TGTGCCAGCAGCAAAATAGCGGGAGGCCGCGACAATGAGCAGTTCTTC
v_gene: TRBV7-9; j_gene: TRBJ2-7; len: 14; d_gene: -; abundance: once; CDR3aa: CASSHPEDSYEQYF; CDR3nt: TGTGCCAGCAGCCACCCGGAGGACTCCTACGAGCAGTACTTC
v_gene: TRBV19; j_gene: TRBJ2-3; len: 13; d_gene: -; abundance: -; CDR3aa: CASSIPPSDTQYF; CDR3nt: TGTGCCAGTAGTATCCCCCCCTCAGATACGCAGTATTTT
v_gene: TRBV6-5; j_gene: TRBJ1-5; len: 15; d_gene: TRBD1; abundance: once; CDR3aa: CASSRGGARNQPQHF; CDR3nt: TGTGCCAGCAGCCGAGGGGGCGCACGCAATCAGCCCCAGCATTTT
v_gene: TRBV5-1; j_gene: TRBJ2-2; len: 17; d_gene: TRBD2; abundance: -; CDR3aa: CASSYPPGGVNTGELFF; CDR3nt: TGCGCCAGCAGCTACCCCCCGGGGGGAGTGAACACCGGGGAGCTGTTTTTT
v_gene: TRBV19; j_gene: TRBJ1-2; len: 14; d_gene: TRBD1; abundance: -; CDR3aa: CAGHDPGGPDGYTF; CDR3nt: TGTGCCGGACACGATCCAGGGGGCCCGGATGGCTACACCTTC
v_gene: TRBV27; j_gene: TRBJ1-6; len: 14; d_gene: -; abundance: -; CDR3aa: CASSFQGGNSPLHF; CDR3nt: TGTGCCAGCAGTTTTCAAGGGGGAAATTCACCCCTCCACTTT
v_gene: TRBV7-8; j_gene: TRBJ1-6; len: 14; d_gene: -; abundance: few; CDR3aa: CASSRGQQDSPLHF; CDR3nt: TGTGCCAGCAGCCGAGGACAGCAAGATTCACCCCTCCACTTT
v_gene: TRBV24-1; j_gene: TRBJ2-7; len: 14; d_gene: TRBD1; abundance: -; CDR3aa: CATSAEDRGYEQYF; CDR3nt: TGTGCCACCAGTGCGGAGGACAGGGGGTACGAGCAGTACTTC
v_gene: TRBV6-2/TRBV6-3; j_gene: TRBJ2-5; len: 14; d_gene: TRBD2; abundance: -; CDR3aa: CASSYGGVEETQYF; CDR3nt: TGTGCCAGCAGTTACGGGGGGGTGGAAGAGACCCAGTACTTC
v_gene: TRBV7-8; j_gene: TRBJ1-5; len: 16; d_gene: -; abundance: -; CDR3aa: CASSLVGARSNQPQHF; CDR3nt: TGTGCCAGCAGCTTAGTGGGGGCCCGAAGCAATCAGCCCCAGCATTTT
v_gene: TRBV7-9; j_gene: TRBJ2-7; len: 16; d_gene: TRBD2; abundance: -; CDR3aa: CASSSLVGLAGPEQYF; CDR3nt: TGTGCCAGCAGCAGCTTAGTAGGACTAGCGGGTCCTGAGCAGTACTTC
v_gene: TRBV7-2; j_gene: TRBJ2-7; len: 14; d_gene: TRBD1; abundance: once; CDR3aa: CASSLRTGEYEQYF; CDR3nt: TGTGCCAGCAGCTTAAGGACAGGGGAGTACGAGCAGTACTTC
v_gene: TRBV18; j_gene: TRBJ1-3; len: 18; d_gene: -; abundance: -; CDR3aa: CASSPQRHKTGSGNTIYF; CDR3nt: TGTGCCAGCTCACCACAGAGACATAAGACAGGATCTGGAAACACCATATATTTT